These 30 T cell receptor beta chains came from one sample sequenced in a study of T cell repertoires in cytomegalovirus infection. MiXCR was run by TCRdb on the reads, yielding one entry per CDR3 protein. The sample lists fewer than 200,000 distinct CDR3 sequences, approximately 19% occurring once. Sequenced material: PBMCs. All receptors derive from a human donor in good health (CMV status not recorded). Some clones in this sample may be carry-over from other donors' samples.

This clonotype occurred many times. V is TRBV6-2 or TRBV6-3 and J is TRBJ2-7; 13 positions agree with TRBD2. The CDR3 has 19 residues. Germline V gene data show CDR1 as MNHEY and CDR2 as SVGEGT. V was clipped by 5 bases and J by 1 base; unmatched bases: 14. For the CDR3, the DNA is TGTGCCAGCAGTCGTCCCTCGACTAGCGGGAGGCCTCAATCCTACGAGCAGTACTTC. Its translation: CASSRPSTSGRPQSYEQYF.

The rearrangement links TRBV28 to TRBJ2-2, with D perhaps matching TRBD2 (5 bases). The CDR3 spans 13 residues. V was trimmed by 4 bases and J by 5 bases, leaving 8 bases between them. CDR1 MDHEN and CDR2 SYDVKM come from the germline V gene. As DNA, the CDR3 is TGTGCCAGCAGTTCCACGGGGACCGGGGAGCTGTTTTTT. Translated, it gives CASSSTGTGELFF.

This clonotype was counted ten times or more. The rearrangement links TRBV7-9 to TRBJ1-1, with D possibly matching TRBD1 (6 bases). The germline CDR1 and CDR2 sequences are SEHNR and FQNEAQ (reference sequence). CDR3 size: 13 residues. With 5 bases removed from V and 8 bases from J, the gap between germline ends came to 15 bases. The CDR3 region is CASSADRSFEAFF. In DNA form, the CDR3 reads TGTGCCAGCAGCGCAGACAGGTCTTTCGAAGCTTTCTTT.

This clonotype has ten or more counts. The chain joins TRBV29-1 to TRBJ2-1; D gene ambiguous. From germline, CDR1 is SQVTM and CDR2 ANQGSEA. This CDR3 comprises 15 residues. The CDR3 is CSSTKGSSSYNEQFF. The CDR3 bases are TGCAGTAGCACAAAAGGGTCTAGCTCCTACAATGAGCAGTTCTTC.

The chain combines TRBV5-1 with TRBJ1-1, with D tentatively TRBD1 (5 bases). The CDR3 length is 15 residues. Trimming stripped 7 bases from V and 2 bases from J, with 18 bases between. Germline V CDR1 and CDR2: SGHRS, YFSETQ. As DNA, the CDR3 is TGCGCCAGCTCCCCTGGGGGGGGAGACAACACTGAAGCTTTCTTT. Its translation: CASSPGGGDNTEAFF.

J is TRBJ2-7 and V is TRBV20-1, with 15 bases that match TRBD2. The CDR3 has 18 residues. The junction had 11 bases not matched to a gene; V was cut back by 1 base and J by 4 bases. CDR1 and CDR2 from the germline V gene are DFQATT and SNEGSKA (reference sequence). CDR3 amino acids: CSARAGLAGGLESYEQYF. The CDR3 coding sequence is TGCAGTGCTAGAGCAGGACTAGCGGGAGGGCTAGAATCGTACGAGCAGTACTTC.

This clonotype was observed a handful of times. The V call is TRBV7-9, the J call TRBJ1-4, with 9 nucleotides matching TRBD1. Germline trimming cut 5 bases from V and 8 bases from J; bases unmatched to any gene: 9. Germline-derived CDR1 and CDR2 are SEHNR and FQNEAQ (reference sequence). The CDR3 has 15 residues. CDR3 loop: CASSPPTGGGEKLFF. CDR3 in DNA: TGTGCCAGCAGCCCCCCCACAGGGGGCGGCGAAAAACTGTTTTTT. The variable domain in full, with the rest retrieved from reference TRBV7-9 and TRBJ1-4, is DTGVSQNPRHKITKRGQNVTFRCDPISEHNRLYWYRQTLGQGPEFLTYFQNEAQLEKSRLLSDRFSAERPKGSFSTLEIQRTEQGDSAMYLCASSPPTGGGEKLFFGSGTQLSVL.

The chain links TRBV9 to TRBJ1-2; D remains ambiguous. The CDR3 totals 12 residues. Germline V gene data show CDR1 as SGDLS and CDR2 as YYNGEE. Deletions cut 4 bases from V and 5 bases from J, with 9 bases between. The chain's CDR3 is CASSPLEYGYTF. The DNA of the CDR3 is TGTGCCAGCAGCCCCCTGGAATATGGCTACACCTTC.

This clonotype was seen repeatedly, ten times or more. This sequence joins TRBV7-2 and TRBJ2-2, with D tentatively TRBD1 (6 bases). Germline V gene sequence: CDR1 SGHTA, CDR2 FQGNSA. V shed 4 bases and J shed 5 bases, with 11 bases lying between them. This CDR3 is built from 14 residues. The CDR3, as DNA: TGTGCCAGCAGCTCGGACAGTGTAACCGGGGAGCTGTTTTTT. Protein sequence: CASSSDSVTGELFF.

This clonotype was observed a handful of times. The chain couples TRBV28 to TRBJ1-2; D is ambiguous. Per germline, CDR1 MDHEN and CDR2 SYDVKM. The CDR3 runs 11 residues. V lost 5 bases and J 7 bases, leaving 8 bases between the germline ends. CDR3 DNA sequence: TGTGCCAGCAGTACCCCGTTTGGCTACACCTTC. As protein: CASSTPFGYTF.

The V gene is TRBV10-3, the J gene TRBJ2-3; the D gene is possibly TRBD2 (6 bases). CDR3 length equals 20 residues. V was pared by 1 base and J by 2 bases, with 25 bases between. CDR1 is ENHRY, CDR2 SYGVKD, per germline. The CDR3 is CAISEFGRPSPGTPTDTQYF. The CDR3 DNA reads TGTGCCATCAGTGAGTTTGGTCGGCCTTCCCCCGGGACTCCCACAGATACGCAGTATTTT.

This clonotype was found many times. The genes are TRBV18 and TRBJ2-6; weak D call: TRBD1 (5 bases). This CDR3 has 17 amino acids. Germline V lookup: CDR1 KGHSH, CDR2 LQKENI. V was cut by 2 bases and J by 0 bases, with 11 bases left in between. In nucleotides, the CDR3 is TGTGCCAGCTCACCAGTAACAGGCCGCTCTGGGGCCAACGTCCTGACTTTC. It translates to CASSPVTGRSGANVLTF.

J is TRBJ1-1 and V is TRBV5-1; 7 bases align to TRBD1. Trimming at V came to 0 bases and at J to 6 bases, leaving 8 bases not matched to a gene. Per the germline V gene, CDR1 is SGHRS and CDR2 is YFSETQ. The CDR3 loop spans 15 amino acids. As DNA, the CDR3 is TGCGCCAGCAGCTTGGTCGCAGGGGGTTACGCTGAAGCTTTCTTT. Its translation is CASSLVAGGYAEAFF.

Ten or more counts support this clonotype. The chain is built from TRBV12-3 or TRBV12-4 and TRBJ1-1; TRBD1 matches at 9 bases. V trimming: 10 bases; J trimming: 4 bases; junction bases outside the gene matches: 7. The CDR3 loop spans 13 amino acids. This CDR3 reads CATGTGKGTEAFF. The CDR3 coding sequence is TGTGCCACCGGGACAGGGAAGGGCACTGAAGCTTTCTTT.

This clonotype was detected a few times. The chain uses TRBV7-9 and TRBJ2-7; TRBD1 matches 7 bases. The J segment lost 4 bases and the V segment lost 2 bases, leaving 5 bases of the junction unmatched. Germline loops: CDR1 SEHNR, CDR2 FQNEAQ (reference sequence). The CDR3 covers 14 residues. The CDR3 DNA is TGTGCCAGCAGCTTATCAGGGGGTAGATACGAGCAGTACTTC. Its translation is CASSLSGGRYEQYF.

This clonotype was seen a handful of times. The chain employs TRBV2 and TRBJ1-1; D ambiguous. The CDR3 spans 13 residues. CDR1 SNHLY and CDR2 FYNNEI come from the germline V gene. Trimming shortened V by 2 bases and J by 7 bases, and 11 bases separated the two germline ends. The CDR3 DNA reads as TGTGCCAGCAGTGAATCTTCCGGTTTTGAAGCTTTCTTT. Translation gives CASSESSGFEAFF.

This clonotype showed up just a few times. The V and J genes are TRBV2 and TRBJ1-3; the match to TRBD1 covers 8 bases. CDR1 and CDR2 (germline): SNHLY, FYNNEI. V dropped 6 bases and J dropped 1; count of bases not matched to a gene: 2. The CDR3 runs 14 residues. CDR3 sequence: CASRTGASGNTIYF. The CDR3 DNA reads as TGTGCCAGCAGGACAGGGGCATCTGGAAACACCATATATTTT.

This clonotype was found a few times. The chain recombines TRBV2 with TRBJ2-2, with D unresolved. The CDR3 is 15 residues long. Trimming took off 2 bases at V and 6 bases at J, with 13 bases between the two ends. Germline V gene data show CDR1 as SNHLY and CDR2 as FYNNEI. CDR3 in amino acids: CASSEIGSSPGELFF. CDR3 sequence (DNA): TGTGCCAGCAGTGAAATCGGAAGTTCCCCCGGGGAGCTGTTTTTT.

CDR3 sequence: CASSWTGKSRETQYF. The CDR3 DNA reads TGCGCCAGCAGCTGGACAGGGAAAAGCCGGGAGACCCAGTACTTC. V is TRBV5-1 and J is TRBJ2-5; TRBD1 matches at 8 bases. CDR1 SGHRS and CDR2 YFSETQ come from the germline V gene. The CDR3 loop spans 15 amino acids. Trimming removed 3 bases from V and 5 bases from J; junction bases left unmatched: 9.

The gene calls are TRBV2 and TRBJ2-1; TRBD1 aligns across 10 bases. The CDR3 length is 14 residues. CDR1 and CDR2 from the germline V gene are SNHLY and FYNNEI. After removal of 8 bases from V and 3 bases from J, the junction contained 4 bases not matched to a gene. CDR3 coding DNA: TGTGCCAGCCTCGGGACAGGGGTCTACAATGAGCAGTTCTTC. The encoded protein is CASLGTGVYNEQFF. Drawing the rest from reference TRBV2 and TRBJ2-1, the complete variable domain is EPEVTQTPSHQVTQMGQEVILRCVPISNHLYFYWYRQILGQKVEFLVSFYNNEISEKSEIFDDQFSVERPDGSNFTLKIRSTKLEDSAMYFCASLGTGVYNEQFFGPGTRLTVL.

This clonotype showed up just a few times. The chain employs TRBV15 and TRBJ2-5; TRBD2 is a possible D gene (6 bases). CDR3 length: 15 amino acids. The V gene lost 0 bases and the J gene lost 5 bases, with 13 bases spanning the gap. From germline, CDR1 is LNHNV and CDR2 YYDKDF (reference sequence). The CDR3, as DNA: TGTGCCACCAGCAGAGATTATCGCGGAGGGGAGACCCAGTACTTC. It codes for CATSRDYRGGETQYF. The full variable domain, completed using reference TRBV15 and TRBJ2-5, is DAMVIQNPRYQVTQFGKPVTLSCSQTLNHNVMYWYQQKSSQAPKLLFHYYDKDFNNEADTPDNFQSRRPNTSFCFLDIRSPGLGDTAMYLCATSRDYRGGETQYFGPGTRLLVL.

The chain carries TRBV14 and TRBJ2-2; TRBD2 agrees at 9 bases. From germline, CDR1 is SGHDN and CDR2 FVKESK. This CDR3 comprises 17 residues. V lost 0 bases to trimming and J lost 5 bases; unmatched junction nucleotides: 7. CDR3 bases: TGTGCCAGCAGCCAAGATTCGCTAGCGGGACGAACCGGGGAGCTGTTTTTT. As protein: CASSQDSLAGRTGELFF. Together with reference TRBV14 and TRBJ2-2, the CDR3 gives the full variable domain: EAGVTQFPSHSVIEKGQTVTLRCDPISGHDNLYWYRRVMGKEIKFLLHFVKESKQDESGMPNNRFLAERTGGTYSTLKVQPAELEDSGVYFCASSQDSLAGRTGELFFGEGSRLTVL.

CDR3 DNA sequence: TGCAGTGCTAGCTCTTCGGGGGGGCGGGCTCAGCCCCAGCATTTT. This translates into CSASSSGGRAQPQHF. The V call is TRBV20-1, the J call TRBJ1-5, with D possibly matching TRBD1 (6 bases). Per germline, CDR1 DFQATT and CDR2 SNEGSKA (reference sequence). This CDR3 comprises 15 residues. V shed 3 bases and J shed 6 bases, with 18 bases lying between them.

The sample holds many counts of this clonotype. Sequence at one end of the junction differs from germline and may be a read error. The rearrangement links TRBV11-2 to TRBJ1-2, with a tentative D call TRBD1 (5 bases). This CDR3 comprises 12 residues. Germline V gene data show CDR1 as SGHAT and CDR2 as FQNNGV. CDR3 in amino acids: CASTLGDYGYTF. CDR3 bases: TGTGCCAGCACCTTAGGGGACTATGGCTACACCTTC.

The sample holds a few counts of this clonotype. The chain has TRBV7-3 and TRBJ2-3, with D maybe TRBD2 (6 bases). This CDR3 comprises 14 residues. The germline V gene has CDR1 SGHTA and CDR2 FQGTGA. Trimming took off 2 bases at V and 6 bases at J, with 12 bases between the two ends. The CDR3 here is CASSLGGAPDTQYF. DNA for the CDR3: TGTGCCAGCAGCTTAGGAGGGGCGCCGGATACGCAGTATTTT.

The chain couples TRBV12-3 or TRBV12-4 to TRBJ1-4; the D gene is possibly TRBD1 (5 bases). Trimming pared 7 bases from V and 5 bases from J, leaving 14 bases between. This CDR3 has 14 residues. CDR3 nucleotide sequence: TGTGCCAGCACCCAAGCGGGGGAGAATGAAAAACTGTTTTTT. The encoded protein is CASTQAGENEKLFF.

About this clonotype itself: This may come from a read error, since a much larger clone is one base off. The chain joins TRBV7-3 to TRBJ2-1; D may match TRBD1 or TRBD2 (5 bases each). The CDR3 runs 11 residues. Looked up from germline, CDR1 is SGHTA and CDR2 is FQGTGA. In DNA form, the CDR3 reads TGTGCCCGCAGCCCGGGACGAGAGCAGTTCTTC. It is translated as CARSPGREQFF.

Remarks on this clonotype: This may come from a read error, since a much larger clone is one base off. This sequence joins TRBV10-3 and TRBJ1-1; D is possibly TRBD1 (5 bases). V was cut by 11 bases and J by 7 bases, with 11 bases left in between. CDR1 is ENHRY, CDR2 SYGVKD, per germline. CDR3 length: 10 residues. CDR3 bases: TGTGCCGCGGCGACAGTTGAAGCTTTCTTT. This codes for CAAATVEAFF.

This clonotype was seen more than once but under ten times. The chain has TRBV6-1 and TRBJ1-6, with TRBD1 matching 9 bases. This CDR3 is 14 amino acids long. The J segment lost 6 bases and the V segment lost 10 bases, leaving 7 bases of the junction unmatched. Germline V gene sequence: CDR1 MNHNS, CDR2 SASEGT. CDR3 coding DNA: TGTGCCATTGGGACAGGGTCGGGTAATTCACCCCTCCACTTT. Translating gives CAIGTGSGNSPLHF.

The V and J genes are TRBV6-6 and TRBJ2-3; 11 bases align to TRBD1. Per the germline V gene, CDR1 is MNHNY and CDR2 is SVGAGI (reference sequence). This CDR3 contains 15 residues. The V gene end was trimmed by 6 bases and the J gene end by 3 bases; junction bases not matched to a gene: 5. The DNA for the CDR3 is TGTGCCAGCAGCCCGGACAGGGGGCGAACAGATACGCAGTATTTT. As protein: CASSPDRGRTDTQYF.